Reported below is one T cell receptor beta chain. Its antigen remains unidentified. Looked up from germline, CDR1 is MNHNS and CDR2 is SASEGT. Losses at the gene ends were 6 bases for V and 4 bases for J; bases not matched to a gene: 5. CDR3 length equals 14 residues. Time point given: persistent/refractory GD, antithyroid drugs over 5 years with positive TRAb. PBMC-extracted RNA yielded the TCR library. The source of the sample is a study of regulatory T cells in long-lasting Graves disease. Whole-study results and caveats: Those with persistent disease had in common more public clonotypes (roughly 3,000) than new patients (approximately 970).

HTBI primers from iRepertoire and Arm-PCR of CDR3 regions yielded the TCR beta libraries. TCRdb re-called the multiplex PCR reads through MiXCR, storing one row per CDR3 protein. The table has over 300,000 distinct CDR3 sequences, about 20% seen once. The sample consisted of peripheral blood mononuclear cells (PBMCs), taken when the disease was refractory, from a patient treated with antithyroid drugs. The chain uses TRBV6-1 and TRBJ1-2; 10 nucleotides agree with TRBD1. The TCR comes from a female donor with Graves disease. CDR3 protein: CASSPGQGVYGYTF. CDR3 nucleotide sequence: TGTGCCAGCAGCCCAGGACAGGGGGTCTATGGCTACACCTTC.